This T cell receptor beta chain was recovered during a study of molecular identifiers for immune sequencing clone quantification. General study findings and limits: Spiked Jurkat TCR RNA from one cell was reportedly detectable among about 910,000 naive cells.

TCRdb reprocessed the PCR reads via MiXCR and lists one record per CDR3 protein. Here the sample spans approximately 500,000 distinct CDR3 sequences, about 25% being singletons. Naive CD8 libraries were made from about 20,000 to 1,000,000 sorted cells, and they used 10%, 30% or 50% RNA. Notes on this clonotype: The antigen remains undetermined.

Germline V CDR1 and CDR2: GTSNPN, SVGIG (reference sequence). With 1 base removed from V and 3 bases from J, the gap between germline ends came to 4 bases. This CDR3 has 11 residues. The receptor was isolated from a human donor in good health. Some libraries in this study had Jurkat cell RNA spiked in. The chain employs TRBV30 and TRBJ2-7, with D hard to call. The source material was naive CD8+ T cells from blood, with Jurkat cell RNA spiked in. Subset meaning: FACS-sorted CD8+CD4-CCR7+CD45RA+ naive T cells. CDR3 residues: CAWSGNYEQYF. The CDR3, as DNA: TGTGCCTGGAGTGGAAACTACGAGCAGTACTTC.